This T cell receptor beta chain originates from a study of blood T cell repertoires in COVID-19. Whole-study context: Collection of acute and convalescent COVID-19 samples took place in the United States, Italy and Spain.

Sequenced by immunoSEQ multiplex PCR; TCRdb stores in-frame clones only, minus some. Found here are 130,000 or so clones, 88% of them singletons; the top ten hold about 2.1%. Germline loops: CDR1 SEHNR, CDR2 FQNEAQ (reference sequence). CDR3 length: 16 residues. V lost 1 base, J lost 0 bases, and 13 bases lay in between. Only a few counts were recorded for this clone. The J gene is TRBJ2-7, the V gene TRBV7-9, with a possible D match to TRBD1 (6 bases). The sequence derives from a man between 65 and 80 years old with active COVID-19. Sequences were obtained from peripheral blood. CDR3 nucleotide sequence: TGTGCCAGCAGCTTAGAGGAGACAGGAAACTCCTACGAGCAGTACTTC. It codes for CASSLEETGNSYEQYF. The full variable domain, completed using reference TRBV7-9 and TRBJ2-7, is DTGVSQNPRHKITKRGQNVTFRCDPISEHNRLYWYRQTLGQGPEFLTYFQNEAQLEKSRLLSDRFSAERPKGSFSTLEIQRTEQGDSAMYLCASSLEETGNSYEQYFGPGTRLTVT.